This is a list of T cell receptor beta chains from one sample in a study of T cell responses to AZD1222 COVID-19 vaccine. Libraries were prepared by immunoSEQ multiplex PCR; TCRdb keeps only in-frame clonotypes and omits some of them. The sample consists of about 160,000 clones, about nine tenths of them appearing once. The sequencing used peripheral blood, collected on day 0 of AZD1222 vaccination. The receptors stem from an adult in good health. Each CDR3 is given with its conserved first and last residue. The D gene is left open where the match is weak. Clone size appears in some rows only: once, few, many, or a class for an expanded clone.

V gene,D gene,J gene,clone size,CDR3 DNA,CDR3 protein
TRBV18,.,TRBJ1-1,.,TGTGCCAGCTCCCCGGGACAACTCTCAAACACTGAAGCTTTCTTT,CASSPGQLSNTEAFF
TRBV6-4,TRBD1,TRBJ1-2,.,TGTGCCAGCAGTGACTCGGTGAAAAGGACAGGGGAGCATGGCTACACCTTC,CASSDSVKRTGEHGYTF
TRBV6-5,.,TRBJ1-5,.,TGTGCCAGCAGTTCCCTCGGAGGCTCCGATCAGCCCCAGCATTTT,CASSSLGGSDQPQHF
TRBV28,.,TRBJ1-4,.,TGTGCCAGCAGTGAATTTGGAGAATGGAAACTGTTTTTT,CASSEFGEWKLFF
TRBV6-2/TRBV6-3,.,TRBJ2-7,.,TGTGCCAGCAGTTACTCGGCCTCCTCCTACGAGCAGTACTTC,CASSYSASSYEQYF
TRBV21-1,.,TRBJ1-2,.,TGTGCCAGCAGCGAAGCCGGGACAGGCGATAACTATGGCTACACCTTC,CASSEAGTGDNYGYTF
TRBV6-5,.,TRBJ2-1,.,TGTGCCAGCAGTTCCGGGAGCGGCCATAGGGGTGAGCAGTTCTTC,CASSSGSGHRGEQFF
TRBV18,.,TRBJ1-1,.,TGTGCCAGCTCACCGGGGGGCTCTTTCACTGAAGCTTTCTTT,CASSPGGSFTEAFF
TRBV27,.,TRBJ1-4,.,TGTGCCAGCAGGCCAGGGGAAAGCGAAAAACTGTTTTTT,CASRPGESEKLFF
TRBV25-1,.,TRBJ2-1,.,TGTGCCAGCAAGGCGGGGAGCTCCTACAATGAGCAGTTCTTC,CASKAGSSYNEQFF
TRBV9,.,TRBJ2-1,few,TGTGCCAGCAGCGCGTCAGGGACCCATGAGCAGTTCTTC,CASSASGTHEQFF
TRBV19,.,TRBJ1-2,.,TGTGCCAGTAGTGGCGGGACAACGGGGAGCCTCTATGGCTACACCTTC,CASSGGTTGSLYGYTF
TRBV28,.,TRBJ2-7,.,TGTGCCAGCAGTTTCCCCCAATCCCCCTACGAGCAGTACTTC,CASSFPQSPYEQYF
TRBV19,.,TRBJ2-6,.,TGTGCCAGTAGTATCCACATAACTGGGGCCAACGTCCTGACTTTC,CASSIHITGANVLTF
TRBV9,.,TRBJ1-2,.,TGTGCCAGCAGCGTAGTCTCAGGGGCGCTTGGCTACACCTTC,CASSVVSGALGYTF
TRBV19,TRBD1,TRBJ1-5,.,TGTGCCAGTACCCGACAGGGAAATAGCAATCAGCCCCAGCATTTT,CASTRQGNSNQPQHF
TRBV27,TRBD1,TRBJ1-5,.,TGTGCCAGCAGTCTTATATCCGTACAGGGGGGCCAGCCCCAGCATTTT,CASSLISVQGGQPQHF
TRBV6-6,TRBD1,TRBJ1-5,.,TGTGCCAGCAGGATAATGGACAGGGGCGACCAGCCCCAGCATTTT,CASRIMDRGDQPQHF